The entry below describes one T cell receptor (beta chain). Its target is not known. These data are taken from a study of metastatic and nonmetastatic thyroid tumors. Thyroid surgery was performed in patients who had received no treatment beforehand. TCRdb re-called clones via MiXCR from the PCR reads. This sample carries about 92,000 clones, more than 12% of them seen once, and the ten largest clones take around 3.3%. From germline, CDR1 is SGHRS and CDR2 YFSETQ. The CDR3 contains 15 residues. Losses at the gene ends were 4 bases for V and 0 bases for J; bases not matched to a gene: 3. Study observations and caveats: For both blood and tumor, malignant thyroid tumors reportedly showed significantly higher TCR beta diversity than benign nodules did.

The sequencing input was blood. The receptor was isolated from a female donor with papillary thyroid cancer or a benign thyroid nodule (not recorded which). Some clones in this sample may be carry-over from other donors' samples. The chain employs TRBV5-1 and TRBJ2-3, with 9 bases identical to TRBD2. CDR3 in DNA: TGCGCCAGCAGCCCGAGCGGGAGGAGCACAGATACGCAGTATTTT. As protein: CASSPSGRSTDTQYF.